This T cell receptor beta chain was observed in a study of T-cell memory formation after mild COVID-19. CDR3 size: 13 residues. Germline V gives CDR1 GTSNPN, CDR2 SVGIG (reference sequence). V trimming: 4 bases; J trimming: 4 bases; junction bases outside the gene matches: 6. In its sample, this clonotype was seen many times. TCRdb reprocessed the 5' RACE reads with MiXCR, giving one entry per CDR3 protein. The table lists fewer than 550,000 distinct CDR3 sequences, approximately 20% of them singletons. This TCR was recovered from an adult woman who had mild COVID-19 (a few samples of this study predate the infection). Cell type and time point are not known. Sequenced input: PBMCs or a T cell subset sorted from them (not recorded which). This sequence joins TRBV30 and TRBJ1-1, with 7 bases identical to TRBD1. CDR3 sequence reads: CAWTLDRATEAFF. CDR3 DNA sequence: TGTGCCTGGACCTTAGACAGGGCCACTGAAGCTTTCTTT.